The sample holds a few counts of the clone carrying this TCR beta chain. Repertoires were generated with immunoSEQ multiplex PCR, while TCRdb's copy carries only in-frame clones and drops some. The sample shows 150,000 to 200,000 clones, approximately 80% of them seen only once. The data are from a study of blood T cell repertoires in COVID-19. Sequencing was carried out using PBMCs or T cells enriched from blood (not recorded which). The sequence was obtained from a middle-aged man who had recovered from COVID-19.

The CDR3 DNA follows: TGTGCCAGCTCACCGGGGCAGGGGAAAGGAAACACCATATATTTT. This translates into CASSPGQGKGNTIYF. V is TRBV18 and J is TRBJ1-3; D is perhaps TRBD1 (6 bases). The germline V gene encodes CDR1 KGHSH and CDR2 LQKENI. The V gene lost 3 bases and the J gene lost 4 bases, with 13 bases spanning the gap. CDR3 size: 15 residues.